These 16 T cell receptor beta chains originate from one sample sequenced in a study of control samples from healthy donors and cancer patients. The assay was immunoSEQ multiplex PCR, and TCRdb's table has in-frame clones only and misses some. The sample carries under 450,000 clones, approximately 92% recorded once. The source material was PBMCs. All receptors derive from a middle-aged man with head and neck cancer.

The gene calls are TRBV6-2 or TRBV6-3 and TRBJ1-1; 12 nucleotides line up with TRBD1. V was pared by 2 bases and J by 5 bases, with 6 bases of the junction left unmatched. There are 16 residues in the CDR3. The germline gives CDR1 MNHEY, CDR2 SVGEGT. In nucleotides, the CDR3 is TGTGCCAGCAGTTACCGGGACAGGGGGCTTGAGACTGAAGCTTTCTTT. Translating it yields CASSYRDRGLETEAFF.

This sequence joins TRBV2 and TRBJ2-5; the match to TRBD2 covers 15 bases. The CDR3 totals 16 residues. The ends lost 6 bases at V and 1 base at J; junction bases unmatched: 3. The germline gives CDR1 SNHLY, CDR2 FYNNEI. The CDR3 region is CASRVGLAGGQETQYF. CDR3 DNA sequence: TGTGCCAGCAGGGTGGGACTAGCGGGAGGCCAAGAGACCCAGTACTTC.

In DNA form, the CDR3 reads TGTGCCACCAGTGATTTAAGTAGCACTGAAGCTTTCTTT. Translation gives CATSDLSSTEAFF. The chain has TRBV24-1 and TRBJ1-1; D unclear. V shed 1 base and J shed 4 bases, with 6 bases lying between them. Germline V gene data show CDR1 as KGHDR and CDR2 as SFDVKD. The CDR3 runs to 13 residues.

This sequence joins TRBV5-1 and TRBJ1-1; 7 nucleotides match TRBD1. CDR3 length equals 14 residues. Germline lookup yields CDR1 SGHRS and CDR2 YFSETQ. V was pared by 1 base and J by 3 bases, with 3 bases of the junction left unmatched. CDR3 sequence (DNA): TGCGCCAGCAGCTTGACCGGGACAGACACTGAAGCTTTCTTT. Protein sequence: CASSLTGTDTEAFF.

The chain links TRBV5-6 to TRBJ1-1; D is undetermined. The length of the CDR3 is 14 residues. Trimming stripped 0 bases from V and 2 bases from J, with 8 bases between. Germline-derived CDR1 and CDR2 are SGHDT and YYEEEE. In DNA, the CDR3 is TGTGCCAGCAGCTTGGACCTGGGTAACACTGAAGCTTTCTTT. This sequence encodes CASSLDLGNTEAFF.

The chain employs TRBV27 and TRBJ2-7; 7 positions agree with TRBD1. V lost 8 bases to trimming and J lost 3 bases; unmatched junction nucleotides: 13. Germline V CDR1 and CDR2: MNHEY, SMNVEV (reference sequence). The CDR3 extends over 15 amino acids. CDR3 coding DNA: TGTGCCAGCCAAGCACGGACAGGCGCAATCTACGAGCAGTACTTC. Translating gives CASQARTGAIYEQYF.

The chain employs TRBV19 and TRBJ1-2, with a tentative D call TRBD1 (5 bases). The V gene lost 7 bases and the J gene lost 8 bases, with 11 bases spanning the gap. This CDR3 comprises 11 residues. CDR1 is LNHDA and CDR2 is SQIVND in the germline V gene (reference sequence). CDR3 nucleotides: TGTGCCAGTACCGGGGCGGGCGGCTACACCTTC. Encoded protein: CASTGAGGYTF.

The chain is built from TRBV3-1 (or the pseudogene TRBV3-2) and TRBJ2-6; D is perhaps TRBD1 (6 bases). The CDR3 loop spans 18 amino acids. Trimming pared 0 bases from V and 2 bases from J, leaving 14 bases between. Germline CDR1 LGHDT, CDR2 YNNKEL (reference sequence). The DNA for the CDR3 is TGTGCCAGCAGCCAAGAACAGGGAGCTCTCGCTGGGGCCAACGTCCTGACTTTC. Protein: CASSQEQGALAGANVLTF.

CDR3 protein: CASSVGAGRGETQYF. CDR3 nucleotides: TGTGCCAGCAGCGTAGGGGCAGGGCGTGGGGAGACCCAGTACTTC. The genes are TRBV9 and TRBJ2-5; a possible D gene is TRBD1 (5 bases). Trimming stripped 0 bases from V and 5 bases from J, with 14 bases between. The CDR3 totals 15 residues. Per germline, CDR1 SGDLS and CDR2 YYNGEE.

The rearrangement joins TRBV27 to TRBJ1-2; D unresolved. Trimming removed 3 bases from V and 8 bases from J, with 19 bases in between. This CDR3 comprises 15 residues. Germline V gene sequence: CDR1 MNHEY, CDR2 SMNVEV (reference sequence). CDR3 in amino acids: CASSFALEPNEGYTF. In nucleotides, the CDR3 is TGTGCCAGCAGTTTCGCTCTCGAGCCCAATGAGGGCTACACCTTC.

The rearrangement links TRBV27 to TRBJ2-7, with TRBD1 as a possible D gene (6 bases). The CDR3 totals 14 residues. Germline V gene data show CDR1 as MNHEY and CDR2 as SMNVEV (reference sequence). Trimming cost V 5 bases and J 7 bases, with 18 bases left between them. In DNA, the CDR3 is TGTGCCAGCAGTGCCATGACAGGCCCAGGGGAGCAGTACTTC. Translated, it gives CASSAMTGPGEQYF.

The genes are TRBV7-3 and TRBJ2-2; 8 bases are shared with TRBD2. This CDR3 contains 16 residues. Germline V gene data show CDR1 as SGHTA and CDR2 as FQGTGA. The trim removed 1 base at V and 5 bases at J, leaving 6 bases unmatched. CDR3 bases: TGTGCCAGCAGCTTAATCTCAACGGGAGGGACCGGGGAGCTGTTTTTT. Amino acids: CASSLISTGGTGELFF.

This clone has a single count. V gene TRBV2 combines with J gene TRBJ1-4, with 7 bases that match TRBD1. J was trimmed by 4 bases and V by 6 bases; bases with no gene match: 5. Germline V gene lookup returns CDR1 SNHLY and CDR2 FYNNEI. The CDR3 runs to 14 residues. CDR3 region: CASRADRLNEKLFF. The CDR3 nucleotides read TGTGCCAGCAGGGCGGACAGGCTTAATGAAAAACTGTTTTTT.

The chain couples TRBV11-2 to TRBJ2-3, with D tentatively TRBD1 (6 bases). Trimming stripped 7 bases from V and 2 bases from J, with 13 bases between. The CDR3 is 14 residues long. Looked up from germline, CDR1 is SGHAT and CDR2 is FQNNGV. CDR3 DNA sequence: TGTGCCAGCACCCAGGGGCGATACACAGATACGCAGTATTTT. Translation: CASTQGRYTDTQYF.

The chain carries TRBV18 and TRBJ2-5, with TRBD2 as a possible D gene (6 bases). Germline-derived CDR1 and CDR2 are KGHSH and LQKENI. The CDR3 spans 14 residues. The V end was cut by 6 bases, the J end by 4 bases, with 15 bases between. The CDR3 DNA reads TGTGCCAGCTCTCCTTTAGCGGTCCCAGAGACCCAGTACTTC. Translated: CASSPLAVPETQYF.

The chain couples TRBV6-6 to TRBJ2-1; D tentatively fits TRBD1 or TRBD2 (5 bases each). The V gene's germline CDR1 is MNHNY and CDR2 SVGAGI (reference sequence). The CDR3 covers 15 residues. V gave up 7 bases and J gave up 6 bases, with 19 bases separating them. The CDR3 reads CASNSLRPGTNEQFF. In nucleotides, the CDR3 is TGTGCCAGCAATTCCCTTCGGCCAGGGACCAATGAGCAGTTCTTC.